Sequencing of this T cell receptor (beta chain) was carried out in a study of T-cell reconstitution after alpha-beta-depleted transplantation in children. General study points: Alpha-beta T cells present about two months after transplant were reported to originate from several hundred expanded graft clones. Newly produced T cells mostly provided counts and TCRbeta diversity after one year, as hyperexpanded clones declined.

As it was prepared, the TCRbeta library received unique molecular identifiers. TCRdb reprocessed the PCR reads via MiXCR and lists one record per CDR3 protein. The sample has around 370,000 distinct CDR3 sequences; about 17% are singletons. Germline CDR1 LNHDA, CDR2 SQIVND (reference sequence). V was clipped by 6 bases and J by 5 bases, with 23 bases between them. The CDR3 has 16 residues. About this clonotype itself: Antigen unknown.

The specimen comprised PBMCs, mostly from graft donor cells, sampled 360 days after TCRalphabeta/CD19-depleted stem cell transplant. This chain joins TRBV19 and TRBJ2-7; TRBD2 might be the D (6 bases). The origin of this receptor is a male patient between 2 and 15 years old who had a stem cell transplant for acute lymphoblastic leukemia, so the T cells may come from the graft donor. CDR3: CASSRGRRLGLHEQYF. The CDR3 nucleotides are TGTGCCAGTAGCCGCGGACGGAGACTAGGACTGCACGAGCAGTACTTC.